The 22 T cell receptor beta chains below all came from one sample that was sequenced in a study of OX40 agonist ivuxolimab in advanced cancers. Libraries were prepared by immunoSEQ multiplex PCR; TCRdb keeps only in-frame clonotypes and omits some of them. The table records about 58,000 clones, over 65% of them present only once. The sample was CD4+ or CD8+ T cells sorted from blood, taken in a trial of the OX40 agonist ivuxolimab. These receptors all come from an adult with an advanced solid tumor such as melanoma, head and neck, liver or kidney cancer.

This rearrangement joins TRBV6-5 to TRBJ1-2; D ambiguous. Germline assignment: CDR1 MNHEY and CDR2 SVGAGI. The V and J ends lost 6 bases and 7 bases respectively, with 12 bases between them. This CDR3 contains 12 residues. The CDR3 reads CASRRTLGGYTF. The CDR3 bases are TGTGCCAGCAGACGGACGTTAGGTGGCTACACCTTC.

The chain recombines TRBV5-1 with TRBJ2-7; the match to TRBD1 covers 7 bases. CDR1 and CDR2 from the germline V gene are SGHRS and YFSETQ. V lost 0 bases and J lost 2; bases outside the gene matches: 5. This CDR3 contains 15 residues. CDR3 DNA: TGCGCCAGCAGCTTGGTAGGGACAGCGACCTACGAGCAGTACTTC. It encodes CASSLVGTATYEQYF. The whole variable domain, filled in from reference TRBV5-1 and TRBJ2-7, reads KAGVTQTPRYLIKTRGQQVTLSCSPISGHRSVSWYQQTPGQGLQFLFEYFSETQRNKGNFPGRFSGRQFSNSRSEMNVSTLELGDSALYLCASSLVGTATYEQYFGPGTRLTVT.

The V gene is TRBV5-4, the J gene TRBJ1-2; D unclear. The germline V and J ends were trimmed by 4 bases and 7 bases, with 17 bases remaining between them. The V gene's germline CDR1 is SGHNT and CDR2 YYREEE (reference sequence). The length of the CDR3 is 14 residues. Here the CDR3 reads CASSLRRGFAGYTF. In DNA form, the CDR3 reads TGTGCCAGCAGCCTGCGTCGGGGATTTGCTGGCTACACCTTC.

The count of this clone is one. V and J are TRBV18 and TRBJ2-1; 9 nucleotides match TRBD2. V shed 4 bases and J 7 bases; nucleotides not matched to a gene: 14. The CDR3 spans 17 residues. Germline CDR1 is KGHSH and CDR2 is LQKENI. As DNA, the CDR3 is TGTGCCAGCTCACTCACCCGGCTGCGGGGGGGCCAGAATGAGCAGTTCTTC. Its protein is CASSLTRLRGGQNEQFF.

This clone appeared a single time. The chain joins TRBV7-3 to TRBJ1-2; D might be TRBD1 (6 bases). Per the germline V gene, CDR1 is SGHTA and CDR2 is FQGTGA. The V gene lost 4 bases and the J gene lost 0 bases, with 12 bases spanning the gap. This CDR3 has 15 amino acids. CDR3 DNA sequence: TGTGCCAGCAGCTCCCCGGACAGAGCTAACTATGGCTACACCTTC. Protein: CASSSPDRANYGYTF.

CDR3 sequence (DNA): TGTGCCAGTAGGGACGGACAGGGGGGTTATGGCTACACCTTC. Protein sequence: CASRDGQGGYGYTF. This chain links TRBV19 with TRBJ1-2, with 10 positions matching TRBD1. Germline values: CDR1 LNHDA, CDR2 SQIVND (reference sequence). CDR3 size: 14 residues. V gave up 6 bases and J gave up 5 bases; unmatched junction bases: 6.

This chain links TRBV6-1 with TRBJ2-1; the match to TRBD2 covers 7 bases. The germline CDR1 and CDR2 sequences are MNHNS and SASEGT. The CDR3 is 15 amino acids. The trim removed 4 bases at V and 2 bases at J, leaving 5 bases unmatched. As DNA, the CDR3 is TGTGCCAGCAGTGCAGGGAGCGGGACCTACAATGAGCAGTTCTTC. Translated, it gives CASSAGSGTYNEQFF.

CDR3 DNA: TGCAGCGTTGAAGATGGCGGAGGGTTTTTTGGAGGCTACACCTTC. This encodes CSVEDGGGFFGGYTF. This sequence joins TRBV29-1 and TRBJ1-2, with D hard to call. The germline V gene has CDR1 SQVTM and CDR2 ANQGSEA. V shed 0 bases and J shed 8 bases, with 19 bases lying between them. The CDR3 has 15 amino acids.

The J gene is TRBJ2-7, the V gene TRBV18; D gene ambiguous. The CDR3 covers 14 residues. V lost 0 bases and J lost 4, with 10 bases in between. Germline V gene sequence: CDR1 KGHSH, CDR2 LQKENI. CDR3 sequence reads: CASSPPVEVYEQYF. The CDR3 bases are TGTGCCAGCTCACCACCGGTGGAAGTGTACGAGCAGTACTTC.

This clone has just one count. This chain uses TRBV7-9 with TRBJ2-2, with D tentatively TRBD2 (6 bases). In germline, CDR1 is SEHNR, CDR2 FQNEAQ (reference sequence). CDR3 size: 17 residues. V was trimmed by 4 bases and J by 4 bases, leaving 19 bases between them. The CDR3 DNA reads TGTGCCAGCAGCTCAACGGGAGCGGGTGATGTCACCGGGGAGCTGTTTTTT. Its protein is CASSSTGAGDVTGELFF.

The chain links TRBV18 to TRBJ2-5; D ambiguous. The J call is in doubt because the DNA end fits TRBJ2-7 better. This CDR3 has 16 amino acids. In germline, CDR1 is KGHSH, CDR2 LQKENI. The CDR3 DNA reads as TGTGCCAGCTCACCACCGTTCCCCCGGACGTCCTACGAGCAGTACTTC. Translation: CASSPPFPRTSYEQYF.

CDR3 in DNA: TGTGCCAGCAGAGTCCAGTCCTCCTATAATTCACCCCTCCACTTT. The encoded protein is CASRVQSSYNSPLHF. The J gene is TRBJ1-6, the V gene TRBV7-2; D remains ambiguous. From germline, CDR1 is SGHTA and CDR2 FQGNSA. CDR3 size: 15 residues. V dropped 6 bases and J dropped 0 bases, with 9 bases sitting between them.

CDR3 nucleotides: TGTGCCAGCAGTTTAATAGGGACAGCTAACACTGAAGCTTTCTTT. Translation: CASSLIGTANTEAFF. This chain uses TRBV27 with TRBJ1-1; 7 bases line up with TRBD1. Germline CDR1 and CDR2: MNHEY and SMNVEV (reference sequence). This CDR3 has 15 residues. V was pared by 2 bases and J by 2 bases, with 5 bases of the junction left unmatched.

The chain joins TRBV19 to TRBJ2-3, with D possibly TRBD1 on 6 matching bases. Germline V gene data show CDR1 as LNHDA and CDR2 as SQIVND (reference sequence). V lost 1 base and J lost 6, with 8 bases in between. The CDR3 sequence is 13 residues long. CDR3 amino acids: CASSIVRGDTQYF. CDR3 nucleotides: TGTGCCAGTAGTATAGTAAGGGGGGATACGCAGTATTTT.

This rearrangement joins TRBV5-1 to TRBJ1-5; D gene uncertain. CDR1 is SGHRS and CDR2 is YFSETQ in the germline V gene. Trimming took off 4 bases at V and 3 bases at J, with 14 bases between the two ends. The CDR3 is 15 residues long. Here the CDR3 reads CASSPHGQYNQPQHF. The CDR3 DNA follows: TGCGCCAGCAGCCCTCATGGGCAGTACAATCAGCCCCAGCATTTT.

The V gene is TRBV7-3, the J gene TRBJ2-3; 7 bases map to TRBD1. The CDR3 is made up of 16 amino acids. Germline V CDR1 and CDR2: SGHTA, FQGTGA. Trimming at V came to 1 base and at J to 5 bases, leaving 9 bases not matched to a gene. CDR3 in amino acids: CASSLKGGVVGDTQYF. The CDR3 coding sequence is TGTGCCAGCAGCTTAAAAGGGGGCGTGGTTGGAGATACGCAGTATTTT.

The V gene is TRBV9, the J gene TRBJ1-2, with 8 bases aligning to TRBD1. J gave up 5 bases and V 0 bases, and 6 bases lay outside the gene matches. Per germline, CDR1 SGDLS and CDR2 YYNGEE. The CDR3 length is 15 residues. The CDR3 bases are TGTGCCAGCAGCGTAGATCAGGGGGCCCGGTATGGCTACACCTTC. Residues: CASSVDQGARYGYTF. The whole variable domain, filled in from reference TRBV9 and TRBJ1-2, reads DSGVTQTPKHLITATGQRVTLRCSPRSGDLSVYWYQQSLDQGLQFLIQYYNGEERAKGNILERFSAQQFPDLHSELNLSSLELGDSALYFCASSVDQGARYGYTFGSGTRLTVV.

Concerning this clone itself: Additional DNA sequences in this sample encode the identical CDR3. This chain joins TRBV5-1 and TRBJ1-2; 8 bases align to TRBD1. This CDR3 is 14 amino acids long. Germline-derived CDR1 and CDR2 are SGHRS and YFSETQ. V was pared by 4 bases and J by 2 bases, with 4 bases of the junction left unmatched. CDR3 DNA sequence: TGCGCCAGCAGCCCCCGGGACAGGAACTATGGCTACACCTTC. Encoded protein: CASSPRDRNYGYTF.

The gene calls are TRBV30 and TRBJ1-5; 7 bases fit TRBD1. V gave up 2 bases and J gave up 5 bases; unmatched junction bases: 3. The CDR3 has 13 residues. Germline V gives CDR1 GTSNPN, CDR2 SVGIG (reference sequence). CDR3 coding DNA: TGTGCCTGGAGTTACGACAGGGATCAGCCCCAGCATTTT. Its protein is CAWSYDRDQPQHF. The full variable domain, its missing parts supplied by reference TRBV30 and TRBJ1-5, is SQTIHQWPATLVQPVGSPLSLECTVEGTSNPNLYWYRQAAGRGLQLLFYSVGIGQISSEVPQNLSASRPQDRQFILSSKKLLLSDSGFYLCAWSYDRDQPQHFGDGTRLSIL.

The V call is TRBV4-3, the J call TRBJ2-7; the D gene could be TRBD1 or TRBD2 (6 bases each). Germline V CDR1 and CDR2: LGHNA, YSLEER. The CDR3 loop spans 14 amino acids. Deletions cut 4 bases from V and 7 bases from J, with 17 bases between. CDR3 sequence reads: CASSLMTGAGEQYF. The CDR3 coding sequence is TGCGCCAGCAGCCTTATGACAGGCGCGGGGGAGCAGTACTTC.

V gene TRBV7-2 combines with J gene TRBJ2-7; D could derive from TRBD1 or TRBD2 (6 bases each). The V end lost 4 bases, the J end lost 3 bases, and 16 bases lay between the germline ends. The germline CDR1 and CDR2 sequences are SGHTA and FQGNSA. The CDR3 covers 15 residues. This CDR3 reads CASSSQPGGGYEQYF. CDR3 coding DNA: TGTGCCAGCAGCTCACAGCCTGGAGGGGGCTACGAGCAGTACTTC.

The chain recombines TRBV10-3 with TRBJ2-1; 8 bases line up with TRBD2. The CDR3 has 16 residues. Trimming at V came to 6 bases and at J to 10 bases, leaving 17 bases not matched to a gene. Germline lookup yields CDR1 ENHRY and CDR2 SYGVKD. The CDR3: CAISPDSGTRRYEQFF. For the CDR3, the DNA is TGTGCCATCAGCCCGGACTCCGGGACTAGGAGATACGAGCAGTTCTTC.